These T cell receptor beta chains were read from a single sample in a study of T cells after yellow fever vaccination. In TCRdb, the 5' RACE reads were re-called with MiXCR into one record per CDR3 protein. The sample has nearly 550,000 distinct CDR3 sequences; around 21% are singletons. Sequenced material: PBMCs, taken 15 days after the yellow fever booster vaccination. The receptors here all came from a young man who received the YFV17D yellow fever vaccine. CDR3s include the opening cysteine and the closing phenylalanine or tryptophan. A D gene is named only where the DNA matches it firmly. Clone size is given for some rows only: seen once, a few or many times, or a class if the clone is expanded.

V	J	size	D	DNA	CDR3
TRBV10-3	TRBJ2-2	.	.	TGTGCCATCACCCCCGGCCAGTCTCTGAACACCGGGGAGCTGTTTTTT	CAITPGQSLNTGELFF
TRBV7-2	TRBJ2-7	many	.	TGTGCCAGCGCGGGGCTGTCATACGAGCAGTACTTC	CASAGLSYEQYF
TRBV20-1	TRBJ2-7	few	.	TGCAGTGCTAGAGATTCCCCCAGGGCCTGGGCCTACGAGCAGTACTTC	CSARDSPRAWAYEQYF
TRBV6-2/TRBV6-3	TRBJ2-1	few	.	TGTGCCAGCAGTTACCCGGGTACCTACAATGAGCAGTTCTTC	CASSYPGTYNEQFF
TRBV5-5	TRBJ2-1	.	TRBD2	TGTGCCAGCAGCTTGGTGGGTGCGGGGGCCTACAATGAGCAGTTCTTC	CASSLVGAGAYNEQFF
TRBV7-8	TRBJ2-1	few	TRBD1	TGTGCCAGCAGCTTCCCCCTTTTATCCGGGACAGACAATGAGCAGTTCTTC	CASSFPLLSGTDNEQFF
TRBV11-3	TRBJ2-1	few	TRBD1	TGTGCCAGCAGCTACGGGACAGCTATCGCAAATGAGCAGTTCTTC	CASSYGTAIANEQFF
TRBV4-3	TRBJ1-2	many	TRBD1	TGCGCCAGCAGCCAAGACCTACAGGGGGCCCTCGGCTACACCTTC	CASSQDLQGALGYTF
TRBV6-2/TRBV6-3	TRBJ2-2	few	TRBD2	TGTGCCAGCAGTTCCCCTCGGACTAGCAGGAACACCGGGGAGCTGTTTTTT	CASSSPRTSRNTGELFF
TRBV6-4	TRBJ2-7	.	.	TGTGCCAGCAGGCCCGGTGGCGAGCAGTACTTC	CASRPGGEQYF
TRBV6-1	TRBJ2-3	.	TRBD2	TGTGCCAGCAGACCCCAGCTAGCGGGGTACACAGATACGCAGTATTTT	CASRPQLAGYTDTQYF
TRBV7-9	TRBJ2-1	few	.	TGTGCCAGCAGCTTAGTGGGCGGCCCCAGCAACAATGAGCAGTTCTTC	CASSLVGGPSNNEQFF
TRBV29-1	TRBJ2-3	few	TRBD1	TGCAGCACTGGACAGGGTGGAGATACGCAGTATTTT	CSTGQGGDTQYF
TRBV7-2	TRBJ1-4	.	.	TGTGCCAGCAGTGGGGGGGCCGAAGAAAAACTGTTTTTT	CASSGGAEEKLFF
TRBV20-1	TRBJ2-7	.	.	TGCAGTGCTAGTGCTCGGGAGATCTCCTACGAGCAGTACTTC	CSASAREISYEQYF
TRBV7-2	TRBJ2-5	once	TRBD2	TGTGCCAGCAGCTTATTAGCGGCTAGCGGTGGAGAGACCCAGTACTTC	CASSLLAASGGETQYF
TRBV15	TRBJ1-5	.	.	TGTGCCACCAGCACAGACAGGAATCAGCCCCAGCATTTT	CATSTDRNQPQHF
TRBV6-5	TRBJ2-1	.	TRBD2	TGTGCCAGCAGTTACTCAGGACTAGCGGTAATTCACAATAACAATGAGCAGTTCTTC	CASSYSGLAVIHNNNEQFF
TRBV21-1	TRBJ2-7	few	.	TGTGCCAGCAGCAAAGGCGGGCCGACCCCGAAGGCCCTCGAGCAGTACTTC	CASSKGGPTPKALEQYF
TRBV4-3	TRBJ2-3	.	.	TGCGCCAGCAGCCAAGATTACTTGACTGATACGCAGTATTTT	CASSQDYLTDTQYF
TRBV5-1	TRBJ2-2	.	.	TGCGCCAGCAGCTTACGGGAGCGGATAGGGGAGCTGTTTTTT	CASSLRERIGELFF
TRBV20-1	TRBJ2-7	few	TRBD2	TGCAGTGCTAGCCTAGCGGGATCCTACGAGCAGTACTTC	CSASLAGSYEQYF
TRBV6-2/TRBV6-3	TRBJ2-7	.	.	TGTGCCAGCAGTTTGGACCCTGTTCCCTACGAGCAGTACTTC	CASSLDPVPYEQYF
TRBV28	TRBJ2-3	.	.	TGTGCCAGCAGTTTATTAGTTGATACGCAGTATTTT	CASSLLVDTQYF
TRBV7-2	TRBJ2-2	.	.	TGTGCCAGCAGCTTATCCAGCGGTGTCACCGGGGAGCTGTTTTTT	CASSLSSGVTGELFF
TRBV14	TRBJ2-3	.	TRBD2	TGTGCCAGCAGCCAAGCCACTAGCGGGGGCGGATGGTACACAGATACGCAGTATTTT	CASSQATSGGGWYTDTQYF
TRBV5-1	TRBJ1-3	.	TRBD1	TGCGCCAGCAGCAGAGACAGGGGCTCTGGAAACACCATATATTTT	CASSRDRGSGNTIYF
TRBV29-1	TRBJ2-7	few	.	TGCAGCGTTGGAGAACAGTCCTACGAGCAGTACTTC	CSVGEQSYEQYF
TRBV6-1	TRBJ2-2	few	.	TGTGCCAGCACAAATCAAGCCCTAGGGCGGCGCACGAACACCGGGGAGCTGTTTTTT	CASTNQALGRRTNTGELFF
TRBV4-3	TRBJ2-7	.	.	TGCGCCAGCAGCCAAGATTGGGGTGACGAGCAGTACTTC	CASSQDWGDEQYF
TRBV20-1	TRBJ2-1	few	TRBD2	TGCAGTGCTCCTCGACTAGCGGGTAGCTACAATGAGCAGTTCTTC	CSAPRLAGSYNEQFF
TRBV7-2	TRBJ1-1	few	.	TGTGCCAGCAGCCAGCGGGGTGCGATGAACACTGAAGCTTTCTTT	CASSQRGAMNTEAFF
TRBV3-1	TRBJ2-7	many	TRBD2	TGTGCCAGCAAGGAGAGCGGGAGGGCCAAAGATGAGCAGTACTTC	CASKESGRAKDEQYF
TRBV7-2	TRBJ2-1	.	.	TGTGCCAGCAGCCGCGCGGCGTCTAGCTCCTACAATGAGCAGTTCTTC	CASSRAASSSYNEQFF
TRBV7-2	TRBJ2-1	.	TRBD2	TGTGCCAGCAGCTTAGTAGCGGGAGGGGGCTCCAATGAGCAGTTCTTC	CASSLVAGGGSNEQFF
TRBV20-1	TRBJ1-1	.	.	TGCAGTGCTAGTACAGGAATGAGGGCTGAAGCTTTCTTT	CSASTGMRAEAFF
TRBV28	TRBJ2-7	.	TRBD2	TGTGCCAGCAGACATCCCGGGACTAGCCACCGGGAGCAGTACTTC	CASRHPGTSHREQYF
TRBV4-2	TRBJ2-7	many	.	TGTGCCAGCAGCACAGGGACCTACGAGCAGTACTTC	CASSTGTYEQYF
TRBV4-3	TRBJ2-3	few	.	TGCGCCAGCAGCCAAGGCGGTGCGACGCCCTTGGAAGATACGCAGTATTTT	CASSQGGATPLEDTQYF
TRBV4-3	TRBJ2-7	.	.	TGCGCCAGCAGCCAAGAGCTCCAGACCTACGAGCAGTACTTC	CASSQELQTYEQYF
TRBV6-1	TRBJ1-5	.	.	TGTGCCAGCGGATGGGGACAAGGGCCATCGCCCCAGCATTTT	CASGWGQGPSPQHF